Below, 15 T cell receptor beta chains from the same sample are listed, as sequenced in a study of high-grade serous ovarian cancer treatment subgroups (dated by TCRdb to the early 2020s). The tumor samples were collected prior to definitive surgery or chemotherapy. The method was the immunoSEQ multiplex PCR assay. Imported from immuneACCESS, the table was reduced by TCRdb to in-frame sequences with V and J called. These copies leave out some clones; in studies compared against another copy, an unresolved V gene accounts for under half, and the cause of the remainder is not known. This sample comprises more than 15,000 clones, approximately 77% of them detected only once. The top ten hold 5% to 7% of the sample. Sequenced input: tumor tissue. The receptors originated from a human donor with high-grade serous ovarian cancer.

This rearrangement joins TRBV27 to TRBJ2-7; perhaps TRBD2 as D (5 bases). Germline V lookup: CDR1 MNHEY, CDR2 SMNVEV (reference sequence). V was trimmed by 4 bases and J by 6 bases, leaving 16 bases between them. The CDR3 contains 14 residues. The chain's CDR3 is CASSYIPGFGEQYF. The CDR3, as DNA: TGTGCCAGCAGTTATATCCCGGGGTTCGGCGAGCAGTACTTC.

This rearrangement joins TRBV10-3 to TRBJ1-1; D gene uncertain. The CDR3 contains 14 residues. In germline, CDR1 is ENHRY, CDR2 SYGVKD. Trimming removed 10 bases at V and 1 base at J, with 16 bases between. The CDR3 region has the DNA TGTGCCACAAGAGATTGGGAGGCGAACACTGAAGCTTTCTTT. Translated: CATRDWEANTEAFF.

The chain is built from TRBV7-8 and TRBJ1-3, with D maybe TRBD1 (5 bases). In germline, CDR1 is SGHVS, CDR2 FQNEAQ. The CDR3 is made up of 14 amino acids. V lost 3 bases to trimming and J lost 4 bases, with 10 bases between them. The CDR3 DNA is TGTGCCAGCAGCTTTGCAGGGTTAGGAAACACCATATATTTT. Protein product: CASSFAGLGNTIYF.

This clone was recorded only once. The V call is TRBV10-3, the J call TRBJ2-3; D is uncertain. Germline V gene data show CDR1 as ENHRY and CDR2 as SYGVKD. Trimming took 11 bases from V and 0 from J, leaving 12 bases between them. The CDR3 sequence is 13 residues long. CDR3 protein: CAAAGISTDTQYF. The CDR3 nucleotides are TGTGCCGCAGCCGGCATTAGCACAGATACGCAGTATTTT.

The rearrangement links TRBV30 to TRBJ1-1; D remains ambiguous. This CDR3 region has 12 residues. Trimming cost V 4 bases and J 7 bases, with 13 bases left between them. The germline V gene has CDR1 GTSNPN and CDR2 SVGIG (reference sequence). CDR3 protein: CAWTISYGEAFF. The CDR3 coding sequence is TGTGCCTGGACAATCTCTTATGGTGAAGCTTTCTTT.

The CDR3 DNA reads TGTGCCAGCAGTCTGACTAGCGGGAGCTCCTACAATGAGCAGTTCTTC. It encodes CASSLTSGSSYNEQFF. J is TRBJ2-1 and V is TRBV6-4; TRBD2 matches 12 bases. The CDR3 spans 16 residues. After removal of 5 bases from V and 0 bases from J, the junction contained 2 bases not matched to a gene. Germline V gene sequence: CDR1 MRHNA, CDR2 SNTAGT.

The rearrangement uses TRBV18 and TRBJ2-3; D uncertain. The V gene lost 5 bases and the J gene lost 0 bases, with 12 bases spanning the gap. The germline CDR1 and CDR2 sequences are KGHSH and LQKENI. The CDR3 has 15 residues. The CDR3 region is CASSTIHSSTDTQYF. Here the CDR3 DNA reads TGTGCCAGCTCAACAATACACAGTAGCACAGATACGCAGTATTTT.

This sequence joins TRBV29-1 and TRBJ2-2; 11 bases line up with TRBD1. Germline CDR1 reads SQVTM; CDR2 reads ANQGSEA. The CDR3 is 14 amino acids. V dropped 8 bases and J dropped 7; count of bases not matched to a gene: 9. The CDR3 coding sequence is TGCAGCTTCCGGGACAGGGGGAGTAGCGGGGAGCTGTTTTTT. This gives the protein CSFRDRGSSGELFF.

The chain uses TRBV7-2 and TRBJ2-1; 12 bases agree with TRBD2. Germline values: CDR1 SGHTA, CDR2 FQGNSA. V was pared by 5 bases and J by 5 bases, with 4 bases of the junction left unmatched. The CDR3 loop spans 15 amino acids. CDR3 sequence: CASSVTSGSHNEQFF. The CDR3 nucleotides are TGTGCCAGCAGCGTGACTAGCGGGAGTCACAATGAGCAGTTCTTC.

The rearrangement uses TRBV7-2 and TRBJ2-1; D unresolved. V was cut by 3 bases and J by 2 bases, with 17 bases left in between. This CDR3 comprises 17 residues. CDR1 and CDR2 from the germline V gene are SGHTA and FQGNSA. The CDR3 DNA is TGTGCCAGCAGCTTCAAGATTAGGGCGGAACCCTACAATGAGCAGTTCTTC. It is translated as CASSFKIRAEPYNEQFF.

This clone came up a few times. The rearrangement uses TRBV6-5 and TRBJ1-3, with a tentative D call TRBD1 (5 bases). The V end lost 6 bases, the J end lost 0 bases, and 9 bases lay between the germline ends. The CDR3 spans 14 residues. Germline lookup yields CDR1 MNHEY and CDR2 SVGAGI. CDR3: CASRTQVSGNTIYF. The CDR3 region has the DNA TGTGCCAGCAGGACACAGGTCTCTGGAAACACCATATATTTT.

The chain carries TRBV29-1 and TRBJ2-3; D unclear. This CDR3 comprises 13 residues. CDR1 SQVTM and CDR2 ANQGSEA come from the germline V gene. V was pared by 4 bases and J by 0 bases, with 8 bases between. The CDR3 bases are TGCAGCGTTGGGCCGTCTAGCACAGATACGCAGTATTTT. It translates to CSVGPSSTDTQYF.

V and J are TRBV5-1 and TRBJ2-5; no clear D gene. CDR3 size: 14 residues. V dropped 4 bases and J dropped 4 bases, with 14 bases sitting between them. CDR1 and CDR2 (germline): SGHRS, YFSETQ. CDR3 bases: TGCGCCAGCAGCAATGGGTTTCTAGGAGAGACCCAGTACTTC. Translation gives CASSNGFLGETQYF.

This clone has just one count. The chain carries TRBV27 and TRBJ2-5; 11 nucleotides line up with TRBD2. The CDR3 loop spans 17 amino acids. The germline V gene encodes CDR1 MNHEY and CDR2 SMNVEV (reference sequence). V shed 6 bases and J 4 bases; nucleotides not matched to a gene: 13. CDR3 loop: CASSPVRSGRALETQYF. The CDR3 DNA sequence: TGTGCCAGCAGCCCGGTTCGTAGCGGGAGGGCTTTAGAGACCCAGTACTTC.

The chain combines TRBV30 with TRBJ2-1, with D possibly TRBD2 on 5 matching bases. V was clipped by 3 bases and J by 2 bases, with 5 bases between them. CDR1 and CDR2 (germline): GTSNPN, SVGIG (reference sequence). The CDR3 extends over 12 amino acids. CDR3 residues: CAWSGTYNEQFF. CDR3 sequence (DNA): TGTGCCTGGAGCGGGACCTACAATGAGCAGTTCTTC.